This T cell receptor beta chain was identified during a study of cytomegalovirus exposure and HLA in healthy donors. Study-wide results and caveats: TCR beta V- and J-gene trimming, according to a later analysis, was linked to a missense DCLRE1C variant. Analysis performed later showed TCR beta chains linked to HLA being more clonally expanded than equally common others. At a 0.05 false discovery rate, a later analysis found about 17,000 TCR beta sequences to be associated with HLA alleles.

PCR used 60 Vbeta primers and 13 Jbeta primers. TCRdb's copy holds only in-frame clones and misses some; the assay was immunoSEQ multiplex PCR. The sample is made up of roughly 110,000 clones, and the top ten hold 3.5% to 4.5% of it. The CDR3 runs to 15 residues. CDR1 and CDR2 from the germline V gene are MNHNY and SVGAGI (reference sequence). Points on this clone: The antigen is unknown. One end of the junction fails to match germline, which may point to a read error.

The chain recombines TRBV6-6 with TRBJ1-2; D unclear. This receptor was identified in a young man in good health and CMV-seronegative. The sequenced sample consisted of PBMCs. The CDR3 spells CASTYPELANYGYTF. In DNA, the CDR3 is TGTGCCAGCACTTACCCGGAGCTTGCTAACTATGGCTACACCTTC.